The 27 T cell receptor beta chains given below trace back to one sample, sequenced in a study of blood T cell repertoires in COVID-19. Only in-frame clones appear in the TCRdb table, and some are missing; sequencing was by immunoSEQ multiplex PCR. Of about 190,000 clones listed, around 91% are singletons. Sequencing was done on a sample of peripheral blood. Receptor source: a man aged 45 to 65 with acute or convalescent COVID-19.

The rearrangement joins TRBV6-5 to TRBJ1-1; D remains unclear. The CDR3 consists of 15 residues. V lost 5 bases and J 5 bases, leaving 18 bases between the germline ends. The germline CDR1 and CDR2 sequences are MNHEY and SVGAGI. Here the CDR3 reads CASSPIGSGLTEAFF. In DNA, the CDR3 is TGTGCCAGCAGTCCGATAGGGAGCGGTTTGACTGAAGCTTTCTTT.

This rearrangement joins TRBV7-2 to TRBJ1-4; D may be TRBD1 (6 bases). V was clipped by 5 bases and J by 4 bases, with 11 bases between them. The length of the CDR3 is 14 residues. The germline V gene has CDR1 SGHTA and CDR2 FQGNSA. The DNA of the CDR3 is TGTGCCAGCAGCACACAGGGATATAATGAAAAACTGTTTTTT. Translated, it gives CASSTQGYNEKLFF.

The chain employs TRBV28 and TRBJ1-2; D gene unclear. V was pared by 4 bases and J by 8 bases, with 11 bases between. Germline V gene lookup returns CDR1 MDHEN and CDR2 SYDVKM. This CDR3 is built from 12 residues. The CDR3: CASSSRLYGYTF. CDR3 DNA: TGTGCCAGCAGTTCACGGTTGTACGGCTACACCTTC.

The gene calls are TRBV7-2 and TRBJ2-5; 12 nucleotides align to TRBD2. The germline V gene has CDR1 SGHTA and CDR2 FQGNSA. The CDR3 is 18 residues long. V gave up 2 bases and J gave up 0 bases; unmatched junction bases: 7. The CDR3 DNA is TGTGCCAGCAGCTTAACGACTAGCGGGGGCCGGTACCAAGAGACCCAGTACTTC. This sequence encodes CASSLTTSGGRYQETQYF.

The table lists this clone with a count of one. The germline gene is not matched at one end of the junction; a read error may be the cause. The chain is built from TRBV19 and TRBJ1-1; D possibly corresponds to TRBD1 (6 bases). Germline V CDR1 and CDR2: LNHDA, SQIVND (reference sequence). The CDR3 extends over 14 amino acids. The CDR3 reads CASTTTGTPTGAFF. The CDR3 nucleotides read TGTGCCAGTACCACGACCGGGACACCGACTGGAGCTTTCTTT.

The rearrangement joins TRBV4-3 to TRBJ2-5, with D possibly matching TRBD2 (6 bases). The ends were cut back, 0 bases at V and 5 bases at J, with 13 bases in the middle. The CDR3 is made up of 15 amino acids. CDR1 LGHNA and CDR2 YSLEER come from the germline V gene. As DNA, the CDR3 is TGCGCCAGCAGCCAAGAGTCCGCGGGGTGGGAGACCCAGTACTTC. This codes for CASSQESAGWETQYF.

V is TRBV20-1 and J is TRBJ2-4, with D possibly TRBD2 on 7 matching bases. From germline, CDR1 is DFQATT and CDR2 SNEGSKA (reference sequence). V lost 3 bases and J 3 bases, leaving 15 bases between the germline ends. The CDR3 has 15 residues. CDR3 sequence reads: CSASLSGEGKNIQYF. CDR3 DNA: TGCAGTGCTAGTCTCTCAGGGGAGGGCAAAAACATTCAGTACTTC.

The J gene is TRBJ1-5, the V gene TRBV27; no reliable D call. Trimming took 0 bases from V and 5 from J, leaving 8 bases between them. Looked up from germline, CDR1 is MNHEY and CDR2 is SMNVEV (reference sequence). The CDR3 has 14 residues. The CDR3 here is CASSLSRGDQPQHF. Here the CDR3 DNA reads TGTGCCAGCAGTTTATCACGGGGAGATCAGCCCCAGCATTTT.

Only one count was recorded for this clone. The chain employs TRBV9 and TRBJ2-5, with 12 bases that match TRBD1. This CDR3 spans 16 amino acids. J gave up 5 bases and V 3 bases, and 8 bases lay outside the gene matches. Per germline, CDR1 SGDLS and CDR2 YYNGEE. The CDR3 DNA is TGTGCCAGCAGCGCCACCGGGACAGGGGGCATGGAGACCCAGTACTTC. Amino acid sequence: CASSATGTGGMETQYF.

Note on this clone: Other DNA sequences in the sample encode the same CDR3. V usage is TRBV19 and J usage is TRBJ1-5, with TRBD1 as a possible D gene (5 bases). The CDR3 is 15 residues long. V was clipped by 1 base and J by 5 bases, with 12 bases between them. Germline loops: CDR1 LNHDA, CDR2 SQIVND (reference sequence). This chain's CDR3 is CASSIARRGDQPQHF. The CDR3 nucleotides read TGTGCCAGTAGTATAGCTCGGCGGGGGGATCAGCCCCAGCATTTT.

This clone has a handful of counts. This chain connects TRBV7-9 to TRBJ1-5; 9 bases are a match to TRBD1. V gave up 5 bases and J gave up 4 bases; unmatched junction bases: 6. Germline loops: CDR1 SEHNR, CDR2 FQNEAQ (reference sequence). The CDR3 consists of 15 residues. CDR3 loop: CASSLGQGPNQPQHF. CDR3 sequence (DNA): TGTGCCAGCAGCCTGGGACAGGGACCGAATCAGCCCCAGCATTTT.

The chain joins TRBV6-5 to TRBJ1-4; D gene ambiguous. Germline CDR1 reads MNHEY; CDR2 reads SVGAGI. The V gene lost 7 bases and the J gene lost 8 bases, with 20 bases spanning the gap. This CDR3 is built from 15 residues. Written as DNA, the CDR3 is TGTGCCAGCACCCCGACGGGGTTTGAAAACGAAAAACTGTTTTTT. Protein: CASTPTGFENEKLFF.

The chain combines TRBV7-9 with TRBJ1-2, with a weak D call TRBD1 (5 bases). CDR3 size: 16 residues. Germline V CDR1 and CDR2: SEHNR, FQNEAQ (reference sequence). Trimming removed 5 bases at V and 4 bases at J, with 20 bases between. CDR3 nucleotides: TGTGCCAGCAGCGCAGAGACGGGGGGAAGGAGCTATGGCTACACCTTC. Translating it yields CASSAETGGRSYGYTF.

In nucleotides, the CDR3 is TGTGCCAGCAGCACTGATATGGATACGCAGTATTTT. Encoded protein: CASSTDMDTQYF. This chain connects TRBV5-4 to TRBJ2-3; D is uncertain. The CDR3 has 12 amino acids. The germline CDR1 and CDR2 sequences are SGHNT and YYREEE (reference sequence). V was cut by 4 bases and J by 6 bases, with 9 bases left in between. Full variable domain (remainder filled in from reference TRBV5-4 and TRBJ2-3): ETGVTQSPTHLIKTRGQQVTLRCSSQSGHNTVSWYQQALGQGPQFIFQYYREEENGRGNFPPRFSGLQFPNYSSELNVNALELDDSALYLCASSTDMDTQYFGPGTRLTVL.

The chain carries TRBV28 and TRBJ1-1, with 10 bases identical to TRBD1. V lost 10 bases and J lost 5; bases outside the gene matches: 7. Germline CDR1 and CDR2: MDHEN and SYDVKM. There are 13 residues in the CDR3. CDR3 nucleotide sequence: TGTGCCACCCTCCGGGACAGGGGAACTGAAGCTTTCTTT. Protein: CATLRDRGTEAFF. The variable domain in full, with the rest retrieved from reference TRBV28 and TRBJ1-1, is DVKVTQSSRYLVKRTGEKVFLECVQDMDHENMFWYRQDPGLGLRLIYFSYDVKMKEKGDIPEGYSVSREKKERFSLILESASTNQTSMYLCATLRDRGTEAFFGQGTRLTVV.

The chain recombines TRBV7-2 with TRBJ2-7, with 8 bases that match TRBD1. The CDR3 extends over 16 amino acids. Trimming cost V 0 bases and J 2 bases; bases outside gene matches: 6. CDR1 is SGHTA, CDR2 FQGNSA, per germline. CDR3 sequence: CASSLAQGVGAYEQYF. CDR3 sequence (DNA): TGTGCCAGCAGCTTAGCACAGGGGGTCGGGGCCTACGAGCAGTACTTC.

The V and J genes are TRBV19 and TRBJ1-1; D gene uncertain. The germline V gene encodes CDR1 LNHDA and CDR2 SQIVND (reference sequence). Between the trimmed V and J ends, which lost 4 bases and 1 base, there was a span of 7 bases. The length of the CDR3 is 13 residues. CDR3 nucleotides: TGTGCCAGTAGTAAAGACGGGAACACTGAAGCTTTCTTT. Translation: CASSKDGNTEAFF.

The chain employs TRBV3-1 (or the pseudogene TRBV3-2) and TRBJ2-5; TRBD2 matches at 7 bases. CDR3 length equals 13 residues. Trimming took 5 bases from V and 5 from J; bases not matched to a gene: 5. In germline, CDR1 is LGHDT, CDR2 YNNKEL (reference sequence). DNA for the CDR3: TGTGCCAGCAGCGCGACTAGCCTCGAGACCCAGTACTTC. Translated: CASSATSLETQYF.

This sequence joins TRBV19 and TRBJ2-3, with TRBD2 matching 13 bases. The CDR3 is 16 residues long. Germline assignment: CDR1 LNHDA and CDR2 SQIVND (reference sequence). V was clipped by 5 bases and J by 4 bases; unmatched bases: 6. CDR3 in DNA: TGTGCCAGTAGTTCCCTTGGACTAGCGGGAGCAGATACGCAGTATTTT. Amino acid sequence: CASSSLGLAGADTQYF.

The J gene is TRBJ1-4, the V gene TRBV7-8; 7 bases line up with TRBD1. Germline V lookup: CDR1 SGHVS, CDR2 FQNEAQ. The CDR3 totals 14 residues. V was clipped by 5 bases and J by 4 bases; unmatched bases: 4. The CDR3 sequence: CASSRDRVNEKLFF. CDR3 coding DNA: TGTGCCAGCAGCCGGGACAGAGTTAATGAAAAACTGTTTTTT.

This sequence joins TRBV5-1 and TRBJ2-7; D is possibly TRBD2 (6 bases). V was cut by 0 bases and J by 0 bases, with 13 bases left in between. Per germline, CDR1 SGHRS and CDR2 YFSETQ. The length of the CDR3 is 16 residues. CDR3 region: CASSLGGTQSSYEQYF. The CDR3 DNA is TGCGCCAGCAGCTTGGGAGGGACTCAAAGCTCCTACGAGCAGTACTTC.

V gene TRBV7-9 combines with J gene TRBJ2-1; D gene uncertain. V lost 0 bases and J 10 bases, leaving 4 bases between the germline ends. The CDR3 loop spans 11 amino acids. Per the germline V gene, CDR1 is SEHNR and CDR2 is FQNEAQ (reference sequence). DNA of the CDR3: TGTGCCAGCAGCTTAGCGGGCGAGCAGTTCTTC. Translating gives CASSLAGEQFF. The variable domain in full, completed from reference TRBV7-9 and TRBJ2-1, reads DTGVSQNPRHKITKRGQNVTFRCDPISEHNRLYWYRQTLGQGPEFLTYFQNEAQLEKSRLLSDRFSAERPKGSFSTLEIQRTEQGDSAMYLCASSLAGEQFFGPGTRLTVL.

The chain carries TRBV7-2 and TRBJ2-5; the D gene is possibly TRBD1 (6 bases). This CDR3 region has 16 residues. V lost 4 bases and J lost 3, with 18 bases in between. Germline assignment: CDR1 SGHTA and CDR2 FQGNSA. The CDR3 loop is CASSSQSGQQKETQYF. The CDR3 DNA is TGTGCCAGCAGCTCCCAATCAGGACAGCAAAAAGAGACCCAGTACTTC.

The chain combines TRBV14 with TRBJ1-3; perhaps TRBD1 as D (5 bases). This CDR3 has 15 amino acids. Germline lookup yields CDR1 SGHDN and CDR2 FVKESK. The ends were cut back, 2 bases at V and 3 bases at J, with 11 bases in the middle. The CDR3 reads CASSQQRGGGNTIYF. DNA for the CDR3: TGTGCCAGCAGCCAACAAAGGGGAGGTGGAAACACCATATATTTT.

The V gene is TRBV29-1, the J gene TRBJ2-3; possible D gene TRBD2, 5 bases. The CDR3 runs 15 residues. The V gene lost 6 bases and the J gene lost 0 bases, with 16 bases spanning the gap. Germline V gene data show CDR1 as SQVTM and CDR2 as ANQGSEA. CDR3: CSVVRWRYSTDTQYF. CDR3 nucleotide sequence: TGCAGCGTCGTAAGGTGGAGGTATAGCACAGATACGCAGTATTTT.

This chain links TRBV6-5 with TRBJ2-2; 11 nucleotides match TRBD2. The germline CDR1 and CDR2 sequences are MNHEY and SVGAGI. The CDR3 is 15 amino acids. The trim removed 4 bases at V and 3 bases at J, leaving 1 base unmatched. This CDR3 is CASSLLAGDTGELFF. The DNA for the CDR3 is TGTGCCAGCAGTTTACTAGCGGGAGACACCGGGGAGCTGTTTTTT.

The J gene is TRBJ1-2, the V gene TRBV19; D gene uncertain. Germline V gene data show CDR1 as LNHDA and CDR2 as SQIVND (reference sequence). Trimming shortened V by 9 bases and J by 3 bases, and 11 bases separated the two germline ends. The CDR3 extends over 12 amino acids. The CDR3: CARTYNYYGYTF. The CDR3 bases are TGTGCCAGGACATATAATTACTATGGCTACACCTTC.